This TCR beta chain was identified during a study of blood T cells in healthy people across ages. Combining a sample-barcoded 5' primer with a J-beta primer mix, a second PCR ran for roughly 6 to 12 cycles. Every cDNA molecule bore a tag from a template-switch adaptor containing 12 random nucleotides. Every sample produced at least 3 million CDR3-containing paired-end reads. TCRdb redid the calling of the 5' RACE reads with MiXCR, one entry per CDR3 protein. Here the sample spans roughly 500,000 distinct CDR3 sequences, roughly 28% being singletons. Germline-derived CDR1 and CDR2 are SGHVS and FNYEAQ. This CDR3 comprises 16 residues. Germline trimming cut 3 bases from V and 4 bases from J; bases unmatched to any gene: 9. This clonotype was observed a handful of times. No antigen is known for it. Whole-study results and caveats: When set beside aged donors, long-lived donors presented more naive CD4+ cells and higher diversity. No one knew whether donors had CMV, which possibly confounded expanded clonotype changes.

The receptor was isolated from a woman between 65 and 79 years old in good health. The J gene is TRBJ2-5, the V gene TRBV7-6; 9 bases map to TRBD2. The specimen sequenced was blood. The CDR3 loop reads CASSFEVAGGRETQYF. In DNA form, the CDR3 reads TGTGCCAGCAGCTTTGAGGTCGCGGGAGGGAGAGAGACCCAGTACTTC.